The 21 T cell receptor beta chains given below trace back to one sample, sequenced in a study of human T cells and chemical hapten exposure. Stated time point: patch test 1, 2 weeks after DPC sensitization. The treatment denotes: therapeutic diphenylcyclopropenone sensitization with weekly scalp DPC. TCRdb re-called the RACE reads through MiXCR, storing one row per CDR3 protein. The sample yields roughly 180,000 distinct CDR3 sequences, around 22% seen once. Sequenced here: whole blood, sampled in connection with sensitization to the hapten diphenylcyclopropenone (DPC). These receptors came from a woman aged 50 to 60 with alopecia areata. Some clones in this sample may be carry-over from other donors' samples.

This chain joins TRBV11-3 and TRBJ2-7; 8 positions match TRBD1. CDR1 is SGHNT, CDR2 YENEEA, per germline. This CDR3 has 15 amino acids. V shed 4 bases, J shed 5 bases, and the junction held 10 bases outside the gene matches. The CDR3 here is CASSSQPGQEDEQYF. The CDR3 DNA follows: TGTGCCAGCAGCTCCCAACCGGGACAGGAAGACGAGCAGTACTTC.

This clonotype showed up just a few times. V is TRBV3-1 and J is TRBJ2-7, with 7 bases fitting TRBD1. The CDR3 spans 14 residues. The germline V gene has CDR1 LGHDT and CDR2 YNNKEL (reference sequence). Trimming took 0 bases from V and 1 from J; bases not matched to a gene: 0. The CDR3 sequence is CASSQEQGSYEQYF. CDR3 in DNA: TGTGCCAGCAGCCAAGAACAGGGGTCCTACGAGCAGTACTTC.

Ten or more counts support this clonotype. The rearrangement joins TRBV5-4 to TRBJ2-2, with a possible D match to TRBD2 (6 bases). Trimming took off 4 bases at V and 0 bases at J, with 10 bases between the two ends. The germline gives CDR1 SGHNT, CDR2 YYREEE (reference sequence). The CDR3 extends over 15 amino acids. Here the CDR3 DNA reads TGTGCCAGCAGCGGGCGGGGCGCGAACACCGGGGAGCTGTTTTTT. Translated: CASSGRGANTGELFF.

The chain employs TRBV11-2 and TRBJ2-4; 10 positions match TRBD1. Germline loops: CDR1 SGHAT, CDR2 FQNNGV. Unmatched junction bases numbered 3, after V lost 5 bases and J lost 2 bases. The CDR3 totals 15 residues. The CDR3 loop is CASSRQGATKNIQYF. Here the CDR3 DNA reads TGTGCCAGCAGCCGACAGGGGGCAACCAAAAACATTCAGTACTTC.

This clonotype occurred many times. The CDR3 nucleotides are TGTGCCAGCAGCCAAGCAGCCACCCCGGGACAGGGTGTGCGAGTAGGGTACTTC. Its protein product is CASSQAATPGQGVRVGYF. This chain joins TRBV4-2 and TRBJ2-7, with 9 bases identical to TRBD1. CDR3 length: 18 amino acids. Germline trimming cut 1 base from V and 12 bases from J; bases unmatched to any gene: 22. Germline assignment: CDR1 LGHNA and CDR2 YNFKEQ.

This clonotype was counted at least ten times. The chain has TRBV29-1 and TRBJ2-5, with D unresolved. The V end lost 5 bases, the J end lost 2 bases, and 9 bases lay between the germline ends. The CDR3 is 12 residues long. Germline CDR1 is SQVTM and CDR2 is ANQGSEA. The CDR3 protein is CSVWATQETQYF. CDR3 DNA sequence: TGCAGCGTTTGGGCTACACAAGAGACCCAGTACTTC. The entire variable domain, with the rest obtained from reference TRBV29-1 and TRBJ2-5, is as follows: SAVISQKPSRDICQRGTSLTIQCQVDSQVTMMFWYRQQPGQSLTLIATANQGSEATYESGFVIDKFPISRPNLTFSTLTVSNMSPEDSSIYLCSVWATQETQYFGPGTRLLVL.

This clonotype was counted only a few times. A junction end diverges from the germline sequence, so it may reflect a read error. The V call is TRBV7-7, the J call TRBJ2-6; D gene uncertain. CDR3 length: 17 residues. Germline V gives CDR1 SSHAT, CDR2 FNYEAQ (reference sequence). This CDR3 is CASSLGGLSSGANVLTF. The CDR3 region has the DNA TGTGCTAGCAGCTTAGGTGGCTTGAGCTCTGGGGCCAACGTCCTGACTTTC.

This clonotype was counted only a few times. The CDR3 loop reads CSASEQAGGTQYF. The DNA for the CDR3 is TGCAGTGCTAGTGAACAGGCGGGGGGTACCCAGTACTTC. The chain recombines TRBV20-1 with TRBJ2-5; 8 nucleotides match TRBD2. In germline, CDR1 is DFQATT, CDR2 SNEGSKA (reference sequence). The CDR3 sequence is 13 residues long. With 3 bases clipped from V and 8 bases from J, the junction kept 8 bases outside the gene matches.

V is TRBV12-3 or TRBV12-4 and J is TRBJ1-2, with D maybe TRBD1 (5 bases). The CDR3 sequence is 12 residues long. The ends were cut back, 4 bases at V and 5 bases at J, with 8 bases in the middle. CDR3 coding DNA: TGTGCCAGCAGTTCTGGGGGTTATGGCTACACCTTC. This translates into CASSSGGYGYTF.

V gene TRBV3-1 combines with J gene TRBJ1-1; D not certain. The length of the CDR3 is 14 residues. Trimming cost V 2 bases and J 5 bases, with 12 bases left between them. Looked up from germline, CDR1 is LGHDT and CDR2 is YNNKEL (reference sequence). The chain's CDR3 is CASSQNPSWTEAFF. The CDR3 nucleotides are TGTGCCAGCAGCCAAAATCCATCCTGGACTGAAGCTTTCTTT.

The chain recombines TRBV6-5 with TRBJ2-3, with D unresolved. In germline, CDR1 is MNHEY, CDR2 SVGAGI. Between the trimmed V and J ends, which lost 3 bases and 2 bases, there was a span of 9 bases. CDR3 length: 14 residues. This CDR3 reads CASSYTGYTDTQYF. The DNA of the CDR3 is TGTGCCAGCAGTTATACGGGTTACACAGATACGCAGTATTTT.

This clonotype showed up just a few times. CDR3 nucleotide sequence: TGTGCCAGCAGTGACCATAAGAAGGCGGGAGGGGCGACAGATACGCAGTATTTT. This codes for CASSDHKKAGGATDTQYF. This chain joins TRBV25-1 and TRBJ2-3; the match to TRBD2 covers 9 bases. V dropped 3 bases and J dropped 3; count of bases not matched to a gene: 13. Germline V CDR1 and CDR2: MGHDK, SYGVNS. This CDR3 comprises 18 residues.

This chain uses TRBV29-1 with TRBJ1-2; D may be TRBD1 (6 bases). Per germline, CDR1 SQVTM and CDR2 ANQGSEA. This CDR3 contains 14 residues. Trimming took off 4 bases at V and 7 bases at J, with 19 bases between the two ends. The CDR3 bases are TGCAGCGTTGTAGCGGACAGCTCTATGGTTGGCTACACCTTC. It specifies CSVVADSSMVGYTF.

The J gene is TRBJ2-2, the V gene TRBV30; TRBD2 aligns across 10 bases. Germline CDR1 GTSNPN, CDR2 SVGIG (reference sequence). V dropped 4 bases and J dropped 6; count of bases not matched to a gene: 2. The CDR3 is 13 residues long. The CDR3 spells CAWKRGGAGELFF. CDR3 DNA sequence: TGTGCCTGGAAGCGGGGGGGGGCCGGGGAGCTGTTTTTT.

The V gene is TRBV12-3 or TRBV12-4, the J gene TRBJ2-5; 7 bases align to TRBD2. Trimming removed 4 bases from V and 5 bases from J; junction bases left unmatched: 4. The CDR3 contains 13 residues. CDR3 amino acids: CASSWGGRETQYF. The CDR3 DNA is TGTGCCAGCAGTTGGGGAGGGAGGGAGACCCAGTACTTC.

This rearrangement joins TRBV6-5 to TRBJ1-4; no definite D call. This CDR3 comprises 12 residues. CDR1 and CDR2 from the germline V gene are MNHEY and SVGAGI. The V and J ends lost 4 bases and 6 bases respectively, with 6 bases between them. The CDR3 DNA follows: TGTGCCAGCAGTTCGCAAGATGAAAAACTGTTTTTT. Its translation is CASSSQDEKLFF.

This clonotype has more than one count but fewer than ten. J is TRBJ1-1 and V is TRBV5-1, with 7 bases matching TRBD1. The germline CDR1 and CDR2 sequences are SGHRS and YFSETQ. The CDR3 is 15 amino acids. V shed 4 bases, J shed 5 bases, and the junction held 11 bases outside the gene matches. The CDR3 DNA reads as TGCGCCAGCAGCGCCCTAACAGGGGTCGGAACTGAAGCTTTCTTT. Protein sequence: CASSALTGVGTEAFF.

This clonotype was counted between two and nine times. V gene TRBV29-1 combines with J gene TRBJ1-2; no clear D gene. This CDR3 has 12 residues. V was shortened by 2 bases and J by 8 bases, with 12 bases between the two germline ends. Germline V gene data show CDR1 as SQVTM and CDR2 as ANQGSEA. Here the CDR3 DNA reads TGCAGCGTTGAAAGTCATAGTTGGGGCTACACCTTC. Its protein is CSVESHSWGYTF.

This clonotype showed up just a few times. The V and J genes are TRBV20-1 and TRBJ2-5; 8 bases fit TRBD2. The length of the CDR3 is 13 residues. Germline V lookup: CDR1 DFQATT, CDR2 SNEGSKA (reference sequence). V lost 7 bases and J lost 2; bases outside the gene matches: 6. The CDR3 DNA sequence: TGCAGTGACGGGACTAGTCCTCAAGAGACCCAGTACTTC. The encoded protein is CSDGTSPQETQYF.

This clonotype came up a few times. The chain joins TRBV7-9 to TRBJ1-1; D ambiguous. In germline, CDR1 is SEHNR, CDR2 FQNEAQ (reference sequence). The germline V and J ends were trimmed by 1 base and 3 bases, with 12 bases remaining between them. The CDR3 spans 15 residues. CDR3 sequence (DNA): TGTGCCAGCAGCTTAGGTAGAGGCTGGGACACTGAAGCTTTCTTT. It yields the protein CASSLGRGWDTEAFF.

The chain carries TRBV7-3 and TRBJ2-1; the D is unclear. The V end was cut by 4 bases, the J end by 4 bases, with 14 bases between. Germline loops: CDR1 SGHTA, CDR2 FQGTGA. This CDR3 comprises 15 residues. The CDR3 nucleotides read TGTGCCAGCAGCTCCATCCGAGCCCGTTACAATGAGCAGTTCTTC. This encodes CASSSIRARYNEQFF.